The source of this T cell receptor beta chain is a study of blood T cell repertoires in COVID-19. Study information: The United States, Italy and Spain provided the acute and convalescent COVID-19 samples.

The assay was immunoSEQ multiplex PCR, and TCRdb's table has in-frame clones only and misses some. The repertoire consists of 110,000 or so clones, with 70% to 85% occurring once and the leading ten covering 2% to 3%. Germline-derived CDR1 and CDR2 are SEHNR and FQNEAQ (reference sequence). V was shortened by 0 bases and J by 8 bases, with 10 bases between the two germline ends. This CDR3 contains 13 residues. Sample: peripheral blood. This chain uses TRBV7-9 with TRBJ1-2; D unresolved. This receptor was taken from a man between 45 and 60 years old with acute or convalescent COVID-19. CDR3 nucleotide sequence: TGTGCCAGCAGCTTAGCGGGGAGCAACGGCTACACCTTC. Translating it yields CASSLAGSNGYTF.